This TCR beta chain derives from a study of blood T cell repertoires in COVID-19. Here immunoSEQ multiplex PCR was the method, and the copy in TCRdb shows in-frame clones only, minus some. In the table there are 200,000 to 250,000 clones, approximately 80% of which are singletons. CDR1 and CDR2 from the germline V gene are LNHDA and SQIVND (reference sequence). This CDR3 contains 16 residues. Trimming removed 10 bases from V and 0 bases from J, with 21 bases in between. Across about two dozen US areas, participants ranged in age from roughly 18 to 95 years. The sequence came from a middle-aged man who had recovered from COVID-19. The sequenced sample consisted of PBMCs or T cells enriched from blood (not recorded which). This chain uses TRBV19 with TRBJ1-1; D is perhaps TRBD1 (5 bases). The CDR3 nucleotides are TGTGCCACCTCCGGGGGGGGTGAGGCCCTGAACACTGAAGCTTTCTTT. Its translation is CATSGGGEALNTEAFF. The whole variable domain, remainder taken from reference TRBV19 and TRBJ1-1, is DGGITQSPKYLFRKEGQNVTLSCEQNLNHDAMYWYRQDPGQGLRLIYYSQIVNDFQKGDIAEGYSVSREKKESFPLTVTSAQKNPTAFYLCATSGGGEALNTEAFFGQGTRLTVV.